A single sample gave rise to the 2 T cell receptor beta chains below, sequenced in a study of T cell responses to AZD1222 COVID-19 vaccine. Sequencing was performed with immunoSEQ multiplex PCR; in TCRdb, only in-frame clones are kept and a portion is missing. Of 95,000 to 110,000 clones listed, about nine tenths are singletons. The sequencing used peripheral blood, collected 28 days after the second AZD1222 dose. Receptors originate from an adult who received the AZD1222 COVID-19 vaccine.

The chain carries TRBV5-1 and TRBJ1-2; 7 bases fit TRBD1. Trimming removed 4 bases from V and 6 bases from J; junction bases left unmatched: 6. Germline V gene sequence: CDR1 SGHRS, CDR2 YFSETQ. CDR3 length: 13 residues. CDR3: CASSQQGIDGYTF. The CDR3 DNA sequence: TGCGCCAGCAGCCAACAGGGGATTGATGGCTACACCTTC.

The chain links TRBV15 to TRBJ1-2; no reliable D call. The CDR3 sequence is 15 residues long. Between the trimmed V and J ends, which lost 0 bases and 4 bases, there was a span of 12 bases. The V gene's germline CDR1 is LNHNV and CDR2 YYDKDF (reference sequence). CDR3 sequence reads: CATSRDLMGSYGYTF. The CDR3 nucleotides are TGTGCCACCAGCAGAGATCTAATGGGTAGCTATGGCTACACCTTC.